What follows are 16 T cell receptor beta chains derived from one specimen sequenced in a study of blood T cell repertoires in COVID-19. Here immunoSEQ multiplex PCR was the method, and the copy in TCRdb shows in-frame clones only, minus some. The sample contains fewer than 110,000 clones, almost 85% of which appear only once. Input material: peripheral blood. The receptors here all came from a human donor in a cohort sampled during active COVID-19.

The chain couples TRBV28 to TRBJ1-6, with 7 bases matching TRBD1. Germline CDR1 is MDHEN and CDR2 is SYDVKM. This CDR3 has 14 amino acids. V lost 9 bases and J lost 8; bases outside the gene matches: 10. The CDR3, as DNA: TGTGCCAGTTTAGGGGGACAGACCTATTCACCCCTCCACTTT. Amino acid sequence: CASLGGQTYSPLHF.

The table lists this clone with a few counts. The genes are TRBV15 and TRBJ1-2; 7 positions agree with TRBD1. The V gene end was trimmed by 1 base and the J gene end by 5 bases; junction bases not matched to a gene: 16. Looked up from germline, CDR1 is LNHNV and CDR2 is YYDKDF (reference sequence). The CDR3 has 18 residues. CDR3 bases: TGTGCCACCAGCAGAGCCGCGACAGGGTTATTTTCTCGTTATGGCTACACCTTC. Its translation: CATSRAATGLFSRYGYTF.

This sequence joins TRBV7-8 and TRBJ1-2, with TRBD1 matching 10 bases. The CDR3 has 15 amino acids. The germline V gene has CDR1 SGHVS and CDR2 FQNEAQ. After removal of 5 bases from V and 6 bases from J, the junction contained 9 bases not matched to a gene. The CDR3: CASSTRTGGGDGYTF. The CDR3 DNA follows: TGTGCCAGCAGCACACGGACAGGGGGAGGCGATGGCTACACCTTC.

V and J are TRBV5-4 and TRBJ2-7, with 10 positions matching TRBD2. The CDR3 is 14 amino acids. Germline loops: CDR1 SGHNT, CDR2 YYREEE (reference sequence). The V segment lost 4 bases and the J segment 3 bases; nucleotides outside the gene matches: 4. The CDR3 DNA follows: TGTGCCAGCAGCCCGTCTAGCGGGAGCTACGAGCAGTACTTC. It is translated as CASSPSSGSYEQYF.

The J gene is TRBJ1-4, the V gene TRBV2; D might be TRBD1 (6 bases). There are 15 residues in the CDR3. CDR1 is SNHLY and CDR2 is FYNNEI in the germline V gene. V lost 5 bases, J lost 5 bases, and 15 bases lay in between. The CDR3 coding sequence is TGTGCCAGCAGTATCCGGGGAGGGGGAAATGAAAAACTGTTTTTT. Its protein is CASSIRGGGNEKLFF.

The rearrangement joins TRBV28 to TRBJ2-7, with TRBD1 identical over 11 bases. With 4 bases clipped from V and 0 bases from J, the junction kept 14 bases outside the gene matches. The CDR3 covers 19 residues. Per germline, CDR1 MDHEN and CDR2 SYDVKM. This CDR3 reads CASSSLGTGGSMGSYEQYF. In DNA, the CDR3 is TGTGCCAGCAGTTCCCTCGGGACAGGGGGATCTATGGGCTCCTACGAGCAGTACTTC.

The CDR3 reads CASSISGTGWYEQYF. CDR3 nucleotide sequence: TGTGCCAGTAGTATATCCGGGACAGGGTGGTACGAGCAGTACTTC. The genes are TRBV19 and TRBJ2-7, with 9 bases that match TRBD1. The germline CDR1 and CDR2 sequences are LNHDA and SQIVND (reference sequence). This CDR3 has 15 amino acids. The J segment lost 4 bases and the V segment lost 2 bases, leaving 6 bases of the junction unmatched. Drawing the rest from reference TRBV19 and TRBJ2-7, the complete variable domain is DGGITQSPKYLFRKEGQNVTLSCEQNLNHDAMYWYRQDPGQGLRLIYYSQIVNDFQKGDIAEGYSVSREKKESFPLTVTSAQKNPTAFYLCASSISGTGWYEQYFGPGTRLTVT.

V and J are TRBV4-1 and TRBJ1-4; no reliable D call. This CDR3 is 18 amino acids long. The V end was cut by 1 base, the J end by 0 bases, with 15 bases between. Germline CDR1 MGHRA, CDR2 YSYEKL. The chain's CDR3 is CASSQVSLRLATNEKLFF. The CDR3 DNA reads TGCGCCAGCAGCCAAGTTTCCTTAAGACTTGCAACTAATGAAAAACTGTTTTTT.

V is TRBV6-5 and J is TRBJ2-2; possible D gene TRBD2, 5 bases. From germline, CDR1 is MNHEY and CDR2 SVGAGI. The CDR3 loop spans 13 amino acids. V lost 11 bases and J lost 2, with 12 bases in between. This CDR3 is CAVWRPNTGELFF. The CDR3 region has the DNA TGTGCCGTATGGAGGCCAAACACCGGGGAGCTGTTTTTT.

The chain couples TRBV21-1 to TRBJ2-5; the table's D call TRBD2 went unverified against the DNA. TRBV21-1 is a documented pseudogene. The CDR3 consists of 16 residues. The CDR3 DNA follows: TGTGCCAGCAGCCCTTCGGGACTAGCGGTTCAAGAGACCCAGTACTTC. Translated: CASSPSGLAVQETQYF.

V usage is TRBV6-1 and J usage is TRBJ2-7, with TRBD2 identical over 10 bases. The V gene end was trimmed by 3 bases and the J gene end by 4 bases; junction bases not matched to a gene: 12. The CDR3 loop spans 17 amino acids. CDR1 is MNHNS, CDR2 SASEGT, per germline. The CDR3 here is CASSETSGPSVTYEQYF. In DNA form, the CDR3 reads TGTGCCAGCAGTGAGACTAGCGGGCCATCAGTGACTTACGAGCAGTACTTC.

This clone was picked up a small number of times. J is TRBJ2-7 and V is TRBV6-1, with 9 bases matching TRBD2. Germline-derived CDR1 and CDR2 are MNHNS and SASEGT. This CDR3 region has 18 residues. V lost 2 bases and J lost 0; bases outside the gene matches: 11. The CDR3 bases are TGTGCCAGCAGTGAAAGCGTTAGCGGGAGCGCCAGCTCCTACGAGCAGTACGTC. Its protein product is CASSESVSGSASSYEQYV.

The V call is TRBV21-1, the J call TRBJ2-5; the table's D gene call, TRBD1, was not cross checked with the DNA. TRBV21-1 is deemed a pseudogene. The CDR3 covers 16 residues. The CDR3 is CASSTSTGFERETQYF. CDR3 in DNA: TGTGCCAGCAGCACCTCGACAGGGTTTGAGCGAGAGACCCAGTACTTC.

The CDR3 DNA follows: TGTGCTAGTGGTTTTGATTCGGGCTACAATGAGCAGTTCTTC. Protein sequence: CASGFDSGYNEQFF. The chain links TRBV12-5 to TRBJ2-1; no clear D gene. The V end was cut by 3 bases, the J end by 3 bases, with 9 bases between. Per germline, CDR1 LGHNT and CDR2 FRNRAP. This CDR3 is built from 14 residues.

The gene calls are TRBV5-4 and TRBJ2-3; the match to TRBD1 covers 10 bases. Germline CDR1 reads SGHNT; CDR2 reads YYREEE (reference sequence). This CDR3 has 20 residues. V trimming: 6 bases; J trimming: 1 base; junction bases outside the gene matches: 20. In DNA form, the CDR3 reads TGTGCCAGCACCGGACAGGGGGTTAGCGGTCGCCCCCCCGGCACAGATACGCAGTATTTT. Translated: CASTGQGVSGRPPGTDTQYF.

The J gene is TRBJ2-1, the V gene TRBV6-1, with 13 bases fitting TRBD2. Looked up from germline, CDR1 is MNHNS and CDR2 is SASEGT. V was clipped by 2 bases and J by 0 bases; unmatched bases: 10. This CDR3 has 20 amino acids. The CDR3, as DNA: TGTGCCAGCAGTGAAAGGGGGACTAGCGGGGCCACCAGCTCCTACAATGAGCAGTTCTTC. Translation gives CASSERGTSGATSSYNEQFF.